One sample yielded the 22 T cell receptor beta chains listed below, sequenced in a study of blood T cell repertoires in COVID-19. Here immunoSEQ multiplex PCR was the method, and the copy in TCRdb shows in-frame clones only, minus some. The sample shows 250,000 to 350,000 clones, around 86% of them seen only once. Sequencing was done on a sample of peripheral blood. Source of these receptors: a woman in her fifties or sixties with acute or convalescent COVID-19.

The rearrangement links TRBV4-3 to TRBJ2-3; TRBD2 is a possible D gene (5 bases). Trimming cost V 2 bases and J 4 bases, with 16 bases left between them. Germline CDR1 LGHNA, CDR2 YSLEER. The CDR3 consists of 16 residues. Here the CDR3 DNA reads TGCGCCAGCAGCCAACGGGGAACAGATGGCGCAGATACGCAGTATTTT. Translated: CASSQRGTDGADTQYF.

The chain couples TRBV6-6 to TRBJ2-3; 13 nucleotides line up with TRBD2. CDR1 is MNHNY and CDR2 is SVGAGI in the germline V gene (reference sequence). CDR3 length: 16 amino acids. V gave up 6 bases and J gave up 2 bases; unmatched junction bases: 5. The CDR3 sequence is CASSWGLAGSTDTQYF. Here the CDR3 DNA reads TGTGCCAGCAGCTGGGGACTAGCGGGATCCACAGATACGCAGTATTTT.

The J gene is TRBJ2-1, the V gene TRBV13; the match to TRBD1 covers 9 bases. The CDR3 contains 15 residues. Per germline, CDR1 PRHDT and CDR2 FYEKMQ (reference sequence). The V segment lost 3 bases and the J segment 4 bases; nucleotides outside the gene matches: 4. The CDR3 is CASSLNRGLYNEQFF. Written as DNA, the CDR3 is TGTGCCAGCAGCTTGAACAGGGGGCTTTACAATGAGCAGTTCTTC.

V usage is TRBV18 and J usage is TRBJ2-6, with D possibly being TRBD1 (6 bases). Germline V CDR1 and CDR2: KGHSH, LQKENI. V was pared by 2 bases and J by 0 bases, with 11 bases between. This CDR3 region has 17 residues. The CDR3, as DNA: TGTGCCAGCTCACCAGGGACATCTAGCTCTGGGGCCAACGTCCTGACTTTC. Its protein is CASSPGTSSSGANVLTF.

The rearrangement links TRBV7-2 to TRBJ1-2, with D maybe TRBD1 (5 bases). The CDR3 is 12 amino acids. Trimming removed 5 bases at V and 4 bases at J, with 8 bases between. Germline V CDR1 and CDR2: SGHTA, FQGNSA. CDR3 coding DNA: TGTGCCAGCAGCCAGGACACCTATGGCTACACCTTC. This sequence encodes CASSQDTYGYTF.

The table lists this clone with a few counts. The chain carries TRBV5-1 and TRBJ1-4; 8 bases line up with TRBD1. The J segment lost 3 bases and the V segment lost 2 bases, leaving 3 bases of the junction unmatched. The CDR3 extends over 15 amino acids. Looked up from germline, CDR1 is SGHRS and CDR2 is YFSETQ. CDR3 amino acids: CASSFYRGANEKLFF. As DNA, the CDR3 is TGCGCCAGCAGCTTTTACAGGGGGGCTAATGAAAAACTGTTTTTT.

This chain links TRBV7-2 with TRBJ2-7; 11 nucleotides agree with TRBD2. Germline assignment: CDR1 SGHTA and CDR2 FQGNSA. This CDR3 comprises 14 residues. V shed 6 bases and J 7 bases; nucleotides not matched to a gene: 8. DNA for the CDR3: TGTGCCAGCAGACATTTACTAGCGGGAGAGGAGCAGTACTTC. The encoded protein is CASRHLLAGEEQYF.

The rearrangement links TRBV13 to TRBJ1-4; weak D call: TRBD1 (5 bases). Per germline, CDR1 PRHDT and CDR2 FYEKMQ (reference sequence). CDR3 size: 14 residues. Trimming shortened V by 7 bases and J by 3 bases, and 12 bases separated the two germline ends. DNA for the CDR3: TGTGCCAGCACCACAGGCAATCCTAATGAAAAACTGTTTTTT. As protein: CASTTGNPNEKLFF.

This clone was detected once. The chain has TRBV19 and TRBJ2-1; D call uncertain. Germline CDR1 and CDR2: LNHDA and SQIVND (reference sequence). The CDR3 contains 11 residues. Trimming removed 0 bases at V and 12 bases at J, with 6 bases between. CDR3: CASSIDERQFF. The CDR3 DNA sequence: TGTGCCAGTAGTATAGACGAGCGGCAGTTCTTC.

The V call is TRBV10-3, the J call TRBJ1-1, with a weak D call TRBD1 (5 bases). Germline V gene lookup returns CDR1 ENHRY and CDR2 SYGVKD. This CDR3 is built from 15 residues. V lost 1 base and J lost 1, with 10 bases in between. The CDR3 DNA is TGTGCCATCAGTGAGTTAGAAGGACAGAACACTGAAGCTTTCTTT. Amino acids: CAISELEGQNTEAFF.

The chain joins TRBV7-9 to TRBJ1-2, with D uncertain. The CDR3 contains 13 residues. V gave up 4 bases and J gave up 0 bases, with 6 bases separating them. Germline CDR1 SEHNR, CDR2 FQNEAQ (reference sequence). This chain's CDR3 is CASSSDSNYGYTF. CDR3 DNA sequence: TGTGCCAGCAGCTCAGATTCTAACTATGGCTACACCTTC.

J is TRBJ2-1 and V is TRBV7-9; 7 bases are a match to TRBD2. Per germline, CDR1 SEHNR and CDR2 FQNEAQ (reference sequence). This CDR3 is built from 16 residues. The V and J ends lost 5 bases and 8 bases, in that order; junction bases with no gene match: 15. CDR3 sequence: CASSLLGRGSRDEQFF. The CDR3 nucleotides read TGTGCCAGCAGCCTCCTAGGGCGCGGGAGTCGGGATGAGCAGTTCTTC.

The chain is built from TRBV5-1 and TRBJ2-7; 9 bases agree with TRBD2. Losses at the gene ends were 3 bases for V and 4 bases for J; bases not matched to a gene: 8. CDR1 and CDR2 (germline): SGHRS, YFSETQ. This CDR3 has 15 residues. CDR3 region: CASSSSSGSSYEQYF. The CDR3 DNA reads TGCGCCAGCAGCTCGAGTAGCGGGAGCAGTTACGAGCAGTACTTC.

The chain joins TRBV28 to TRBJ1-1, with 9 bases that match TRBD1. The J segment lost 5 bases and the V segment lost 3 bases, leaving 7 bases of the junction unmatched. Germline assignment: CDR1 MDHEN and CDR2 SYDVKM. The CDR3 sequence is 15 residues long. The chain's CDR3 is CASSFPQGADTEAFF. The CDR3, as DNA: TGTGCCAGCAGTTTCCCACAGGGGGCTGATACTGAAGCTTTCTTT.

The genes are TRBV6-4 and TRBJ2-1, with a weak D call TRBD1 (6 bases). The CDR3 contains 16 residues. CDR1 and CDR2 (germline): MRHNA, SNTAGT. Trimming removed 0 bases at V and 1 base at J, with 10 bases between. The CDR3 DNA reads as TGTGCCAGCAGTGACTCGACAGGTCCGTCCTACAATGAGCAGTTCTTC. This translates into CASSDSTGPSYNEQFF.

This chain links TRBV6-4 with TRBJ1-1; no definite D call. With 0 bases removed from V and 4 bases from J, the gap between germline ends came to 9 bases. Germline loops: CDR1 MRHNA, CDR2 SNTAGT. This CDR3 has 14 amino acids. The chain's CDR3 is CASSDSSRGTEAFF. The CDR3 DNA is TGTGCCAGCAGTGACTCGTCCCGGGGCACTGAAGCTTTCTTT.

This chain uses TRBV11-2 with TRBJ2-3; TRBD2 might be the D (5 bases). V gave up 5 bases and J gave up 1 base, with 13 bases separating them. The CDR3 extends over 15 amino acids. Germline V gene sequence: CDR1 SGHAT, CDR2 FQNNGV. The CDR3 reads CASSRADPGTDTQYF. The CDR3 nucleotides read TGTGCCAGCAGCCGAGCGGATCCCGGCACAGATACGCAGTATTTT.

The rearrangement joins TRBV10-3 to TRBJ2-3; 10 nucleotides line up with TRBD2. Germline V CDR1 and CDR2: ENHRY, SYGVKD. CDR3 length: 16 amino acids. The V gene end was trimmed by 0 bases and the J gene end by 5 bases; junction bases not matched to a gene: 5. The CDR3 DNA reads TGTGCCATCAGTGAGTCTCCTAGCGGGAGAATAGATACGCAGTATTTT. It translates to CAISESPSGRIDTQYF.

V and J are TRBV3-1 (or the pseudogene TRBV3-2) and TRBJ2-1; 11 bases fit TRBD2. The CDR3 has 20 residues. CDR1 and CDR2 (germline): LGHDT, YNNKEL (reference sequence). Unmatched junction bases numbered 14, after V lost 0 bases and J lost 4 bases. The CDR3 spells CASSQDLRTSGRLSYNEQFF. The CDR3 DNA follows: TGTGCCAGCAGCCAAGATTTAAGAACTAGCGGGAGATTAAGTTACAATGAGCAGTTCTTC.

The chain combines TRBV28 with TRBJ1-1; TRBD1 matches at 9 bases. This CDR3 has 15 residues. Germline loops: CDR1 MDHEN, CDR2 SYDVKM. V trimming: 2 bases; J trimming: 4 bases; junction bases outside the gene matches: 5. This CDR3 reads CASSLVGQGGTEAFF. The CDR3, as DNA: TGTGCCAGCAGTTTAGTGGGACAGGGCGGCACTGAAGCTTTCTTT.

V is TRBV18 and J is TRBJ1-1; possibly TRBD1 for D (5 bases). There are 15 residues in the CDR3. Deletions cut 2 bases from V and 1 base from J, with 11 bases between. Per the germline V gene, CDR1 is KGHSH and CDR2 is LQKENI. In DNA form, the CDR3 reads TGTGCCAGCTCACCAGGGGTAAGGGGGAACACTGAAGCTTTCTTT. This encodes CASSPGVRGNTEAFF.

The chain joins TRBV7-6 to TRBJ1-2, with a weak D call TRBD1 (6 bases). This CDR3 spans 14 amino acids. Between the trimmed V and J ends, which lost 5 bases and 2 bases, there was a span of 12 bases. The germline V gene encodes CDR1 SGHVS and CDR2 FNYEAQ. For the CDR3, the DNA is TGTGCCAGCAGCCCCCTGGGACAAAACTATGGCTACACCTTC. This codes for CASSPLGQNYGYTF. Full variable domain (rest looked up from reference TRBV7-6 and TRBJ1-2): GAGVSQSPRYKVTKRGQDVALRCDPISGHVSLYWYRQALGQGPEFLTYFNYEAQQDKSGLPNDRFSAERPEGSISTLTIQRTEQRDSAMYRCASSPLGQNYGYTFGSGTRLTVV.